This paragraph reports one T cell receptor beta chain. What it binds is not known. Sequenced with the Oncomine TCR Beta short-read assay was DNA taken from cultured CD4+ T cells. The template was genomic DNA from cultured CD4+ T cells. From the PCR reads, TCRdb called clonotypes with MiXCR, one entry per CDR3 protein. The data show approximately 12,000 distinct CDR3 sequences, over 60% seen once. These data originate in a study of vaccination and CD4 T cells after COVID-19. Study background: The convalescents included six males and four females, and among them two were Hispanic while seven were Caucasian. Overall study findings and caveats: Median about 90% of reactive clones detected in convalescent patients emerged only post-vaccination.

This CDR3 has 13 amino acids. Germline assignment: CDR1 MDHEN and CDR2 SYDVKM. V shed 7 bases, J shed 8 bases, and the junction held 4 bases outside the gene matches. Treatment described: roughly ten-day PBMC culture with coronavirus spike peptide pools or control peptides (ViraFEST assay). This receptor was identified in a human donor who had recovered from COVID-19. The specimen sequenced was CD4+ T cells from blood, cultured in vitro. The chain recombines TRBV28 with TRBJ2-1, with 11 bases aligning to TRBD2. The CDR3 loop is CASNSGRAHEQFF. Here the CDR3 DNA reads TGTGCCAGCAATAGCGGGAGGGCCCATGAGCAGTTCTTC.